The rows below give T cell receptor beta chains drawn from one sample of a study of T cell responses to AZD1222 COVID-19 vaccine. Measured with immunoSEQ multiplex PCR; TCRdb has only the in-frame clones, and not every one. The table shows about 76,000 clones, with roughly 90% occurring only once. The sequencing here drew on peripheral blood, taken on day 0 of MenACWY control vaccination. These receptors were obtained from an adult in good health. Both conserved end residues are part of each CDR3. A D gene is named only where the DNA matches it firmly. Where a row states a size, it is once, few, many or the class of an expanded clone; other rows omit it.

>TRBD1|TRBV7-2|TRBJ1-5|NA
TGTGCCAGCAGCCCAAGAGAGGAGGGACAGGGTTTAAAGCCCCAGCATTTT
CASSPREEGQGLKPQHF
>NA|TRBV28|TRBJ2-6|once
TGTGCCAGCAGTTTCCCTTCCCGGTCCCTCTCTGGGGCCAACGTCCTGACTTTC
CASSFPSRSLSGANVLTF
>NA|TRBV29-1|TRBJ2-2|NA
TGCAGCGTTGAAGATCAGACCGGGGAGCTGTTTTTT
CSVEDQTGELFF
>NA|TRBV30|TRBJ1-3|NA
TGTGCCAGAGGGGTTGTGGCTGGAAACACCATATATTTT
CARGVVAGNTIYF
>TRBD2|TRBV9|TRBJ2-3|NA
TGTGCCAGCAGCGTTAGCGGGAGTGAAATAGGCACAGATACGCAGTATTTT
CASSVSGSEIGTDTQYF
>NA|TRBV24-1|TRBJ2-3|NA
TGTGCCACCAGTGACCTCCGGGGAGGAGCAGATACGCAGTATTTT
CATSDLRGGADTQYF
>NA|TRBV4-2|TRBJ2-2|NA
TGTGCCAGCAGCCAAGGTCGATCTACCGGGGAGCTGTTTTTT
CASSQGRSTGELFF
>NA|TRBV25-1|TRBJ1-2|NA
TGTGCCAGCAGTGGCCCGGACTATGGCTACACCTTC
CASSGPDYGYTF
>NA|TRBV7-8|TRBJ1-3|NA
TGTGCCAGCAGCTTAGGTAGTCCCCGCCTAAACACCATATATTTT
CASSLGSPRLNTIYF
>NA|TRBV27|TRBJ2-3|once
TGTGCCAGCAGTTTTCCTGGGGGGAGGAGCGCGGCGTATTTT
CASSFPGGRSAAYF
>NA|TRBV4-2|TRBJ1-6|NA
TGTGCCAGCAGTATGGGGGCCAGAGTCCACTTT
CASSMGARVHF
>NA|TRBV6-2/TRBV6-3|TRBJ1-5|NA
TGTGCCAGCAGTTACTCGACGGCAGGGCCCCAGCATTTT
CASSYSTAGPQHF
>NA|TRBV7-9|TRBJ1-1|NA
TGTGCCAGCAGCCTCGGGGCCGCTGAAGCTTTCTTT
CASSLGAAEAFF
>NA|TRBV20-1|TRBJ1-4|NA
TGCAGTGCTAGTTCCCGACAGGCAACTAATGAAAAACTGTTTTTT
CSASSRQATNEKLFF
>NA|TRBV5-1|TRBJ2-7|NA
TGCGCCAGCAACTTGAACAGGGCTACGGAGCAGTACTTC
CASNLNRATEQYF
>TRBD1|TRBV5-1|TRBJ2-7|NA
TGCGCCAGCAGCTTGAGTTCTGGACAGGCCCTCGAGCAGTACTTC
CASSLSSGQALEQYF
>TRBD1|TRBV24-1|TRBJ2-3|NA
TGTGCCACCGGACCGACAGGGGAGTTAGGAGATACGCAGTATTTT
CATGPTGELGDTQYF
>NA|TRBV5-6|TRBJ1-6|NA
TGTGCCAGCAGCTTGTTACAGGGCGATAATTCACCCCTCCACTTT
CASSLLQGDNSPLHF
>NA|TRBV7-2|TRBJ2-7|NA
TGTGCCAGCAGCCCGAGCGAGTACTACGAGCAGTACTTC
CASSPSEYYEQYF
>TRBD2|TRBV15|TRBJ2-1|NA
TGTGCCACCAGCAGAGGGCTAGCGGGCTCCAGCTCCTACAATGAGCAGTTCTTC
CATSRGLAGSSSYNEQFF
>NA|TRBV19|TRBJ2-1|once
TGTGCCAGTAGTATCGACAGATACAATGAGCAGTTCTTC
CASSIDRYNEQFF
>NA|TRBV18|TRBJ1-3|NA
TGTGCCAGCTCACCCCGACAGACCTCTGGAAACACCATATATTTT
CASSPRQTSGNTIYF
>TRBD1|TRBV2|TRBJ1-6|NA
TGTGCCAGCAGTACAGGGACAGGTTTGACTTCACCCCTCCACTTT
CASSTGTGLTSPLHF
>NA|TRBV28|TRBJ1-4|once
TGTGCCAGCAGTCTAGAGGGACACCCCAATGAAAAACTGTTTTTT
CASSLEGHPNEKLFF
>NA|TRBV20-1|TRBJ2-7|NA
TGCAGTGCTAGTCCCCTCTACGAGCAGTACTTC
CSASPLYEQYF
>TRBD2|TRBV18|TRBJ2-3|few
TGTGCCAGCTCACCACAGGTGAATAGCGGGAGTGTTGGTACGCAGTATTTT
CASSPQVNSGSVGTQYF
>NA|TRBV7-3|TRBJ2-1|NA
TGTGCCAGCAGCTTACGAAACGGGCGGGAGCAGTTCTTC
CASSLRNGREQFF
>NA|TRBV27|TRBJ1-4|NA
TGTGCCAGCAGTTTACGGTCAACTAATGAAAAACTGTTTTTT
CASSLRSTNEKLFF
>NA|TRBV5-4|TRBJ2-5|NA
TGTGCCAGCAGCCCTGCGGGCAGACAGACCCAGTACTTC
CASSPAGRQTQYF
>TRBD2|TRBV19|TRBJ2-2|once
TGTGCCAGTAGTATATGGGGACTAGCGAACACCGGGGAGCTGTTTTTT
CASSIWGLANTGELFF
>TRBD1|TRBV10-3|TRBJ2-2|NA
TGTGCCATCAGTGAGACGGGACAGGGCACCGGGGAGCTGTTTTTT
CAISETGQGTGELFF
>NA|TRBV2|TRBJ1-5|NA
TGTGCCAGCAGGCCGGTGGGTAGGCAGCCCCAGCATTTT
CASRPVGRQPQHF
>NA|TRBV28|TRBJ2-2|NA
TGTGCCAGCAGTCACGGCACTAGTGACGCCGGGGAGCTGTTTTTT
CASSHGTSDAGELFF
>NA|TRBV7-7|TRBJ2-1|NA
TGTGCCAGCAGCTTATCCCAGGACCCCTACAATGAGCAGTTCTTC
CASSLSQDPYNEQFF
>TRBD2|TRBV28|TRBJ2-1|NA
TGTGCCAGCACGGCGGGAGGGCCAGGTAATGAGCAGTTCTTC
CASTAGGPGNEQFF
>NA|TRBV5-1|TRBJ2-7|NA
TGCGCCAGCAGCTTAAGTCCAGGGAACGAGCAGTACTTC
CASSLSPGNEQYF
>TRBD2|TRBV19|TRBJ2-5|NA
TGTGCCAGTAGGCGGACTAGCGGAGGGGGGGAGACCCAGTACTTC
CASRRTSGGGETQYF
>NA|TRBV19|TRBJ2-7|few
TGTGCCAGTAGCCCCGGGTCCTCGTACGAGCAGTACTTC
CASSPGSSYEQYF
>NA|TRBV3-1/TRBV3-2|TRBJ1-1|NA
TGTGCCAGCAGCCAAGGCTGGGGGACTGAAGCTTTCTTT
CASSQGWGTEAFF
>NA|TRBV7-2|TRBJ2-7|NA
TGTGCCAGCAGCTTAGGGCAGGGGAGGGTTGGAAGCTCCTACGAGCAGTACTTC
CASSLGQGRVGSSYEQYF
>TRBD1|TRBV6-6|TRBJ1-1|NA
TGTGCCAGCAGCTCAGGGGGCAGGACTGAAGCTTTCTTT
CASSSGGRTEAFF
>TRBD2|TRBV7-2|TRBJ2-1|NA
TGTGCCAGCAGCTTAAGAAGCGTACCTTATGGGGGGGAAAATGAGCAGTTCTTC
CASSLRSVPYGGENEQFF
>NA|TRBV6-5|TRBJ2-2|NA
TGTGCCAGCATCGTAGTTTCCGGGTTCACCGGGGAGCTGTTTTTT
CASIVVSGFTGELFF
>NA|TRBV9|TRBJ1-2|NA
TGTGCCAGCAGCGGAAGGGGCTACACCTTC
CASSGRGYTF
>TRBD2|TRBV5-1|TRBJ2-7|NA
TGCGCCAGCAGTTGGGCATATTCAGTAGCGGGTACCTCCTACGAGCAGTACTTC
CASSWAYSVAGTSYEQYF
>NA|TRBV12-3/TRBV12-4|TRBJ1-5|NA
TGTGCCAGCAGTTGGGGATTCGATCAGCCCCAGCATTTT
CASSWGFDQPQHF
>NA|TRBV11-3|TRBJ2-1|NA
TGTGCCAGCAGCGCGGTCGTTGGAGGCTACAATGAGCAGTTCTTC
CASSAVVGGYNEQFF
>NA|TRBV11-2|TRBJ2-7|NA
TGTGCCAGCAGCTTAGCCCGGCCCCGGGACGAGCAGTACTTC
CASSLARPRDEQYF
>NA|TRBV3-1/TRBV3-2|TRBJ1-3|NA
TGTGCCAGCAGCCCCATGGACTCTGGAAACACCATATATTTT
CASSPMDSGNTIYF
>NA|TRBV7-2|TRBJ1-1|NA
TGTGCCAGCAGCTCCCCAGGTGGTTACGGGACCCTGAACACTGAAGCTTTCTTT
CASSSPGGYGTLNTEAFF